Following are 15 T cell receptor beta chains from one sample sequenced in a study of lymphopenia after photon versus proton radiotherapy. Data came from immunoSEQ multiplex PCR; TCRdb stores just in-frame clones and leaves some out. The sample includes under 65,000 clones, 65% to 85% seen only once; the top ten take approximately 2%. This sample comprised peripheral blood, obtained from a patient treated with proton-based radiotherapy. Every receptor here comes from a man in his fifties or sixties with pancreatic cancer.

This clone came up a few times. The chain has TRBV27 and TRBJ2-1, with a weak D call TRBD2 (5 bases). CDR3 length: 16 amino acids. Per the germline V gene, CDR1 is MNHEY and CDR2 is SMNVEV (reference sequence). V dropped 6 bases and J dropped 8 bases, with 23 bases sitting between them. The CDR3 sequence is CASRPTGVVIFDEQFF. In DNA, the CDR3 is TGTGCCAGCAGACCCACCGGGGTGGTAATTTTTGATGAGCAGTTCTTC.

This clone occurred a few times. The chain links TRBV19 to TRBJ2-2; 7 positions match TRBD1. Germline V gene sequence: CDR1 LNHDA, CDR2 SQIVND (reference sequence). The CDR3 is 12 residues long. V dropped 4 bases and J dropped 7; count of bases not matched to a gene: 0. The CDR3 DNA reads TGTGCCAGTAGTAACAGGGGCGGGGAGCTGTTTTTT. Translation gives CASSNRGGELFF.

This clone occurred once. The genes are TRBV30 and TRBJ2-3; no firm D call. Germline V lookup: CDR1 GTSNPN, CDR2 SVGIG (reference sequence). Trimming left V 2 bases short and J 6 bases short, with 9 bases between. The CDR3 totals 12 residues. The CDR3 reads CAWSMGIDTQYF. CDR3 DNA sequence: TGTGCCTGGAGTATGGGTATTGATACGCAGTATTTT.

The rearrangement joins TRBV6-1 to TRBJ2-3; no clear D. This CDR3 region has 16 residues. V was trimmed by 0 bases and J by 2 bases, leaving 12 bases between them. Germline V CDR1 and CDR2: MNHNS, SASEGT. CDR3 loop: CASSEAVSAFTDTQYF. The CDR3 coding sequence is TGTGCCAGCAGTGAAGCCGTCTCAGCATTCACAGATACGCAGTATTTT.

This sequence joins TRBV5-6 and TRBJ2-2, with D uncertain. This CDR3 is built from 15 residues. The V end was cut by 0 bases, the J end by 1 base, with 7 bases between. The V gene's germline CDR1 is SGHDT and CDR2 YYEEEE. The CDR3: CASSLGPMNTGELFF. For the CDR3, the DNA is TGTGCCAGCAGCTTGGGGCCGATGAACACCGGGGAGCTGTTTTTT.

The chain's CDR3 is CASSLGPGNGETQYF. As DNA, the CDR3 is TGTGCCAGCAGTTTGGGCCCGGGGAATGGGGAGACCCAGTACTTC. This chain connects TRBV28 to TRBJ2-5, with D tentatively TRBD2 (5 bases). The CDR3 is 15 amino acids. Germline V gene lookup returns CDR1 MDHEN and CDR2 SYDVKM. V was trimmed by 3 bases and J by 5 bases, leaving 16 bases between them.

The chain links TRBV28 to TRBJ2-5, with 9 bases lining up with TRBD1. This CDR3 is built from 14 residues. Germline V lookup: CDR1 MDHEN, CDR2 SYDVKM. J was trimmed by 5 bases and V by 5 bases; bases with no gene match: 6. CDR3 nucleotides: TGTGCCAGCAGTACGACCGGGACAGGGGAGACCCAGTACTTC. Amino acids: CASSTTGTGETQYF.

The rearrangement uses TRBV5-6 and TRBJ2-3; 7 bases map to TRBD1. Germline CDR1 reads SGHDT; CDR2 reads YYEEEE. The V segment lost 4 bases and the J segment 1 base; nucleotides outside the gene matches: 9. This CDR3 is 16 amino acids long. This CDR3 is CASSPSYRGRTDTQYF. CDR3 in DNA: TGTGCCAGCAGCCCCTCGTACAGGGGACGCACAGATACGCAGTATTTT.

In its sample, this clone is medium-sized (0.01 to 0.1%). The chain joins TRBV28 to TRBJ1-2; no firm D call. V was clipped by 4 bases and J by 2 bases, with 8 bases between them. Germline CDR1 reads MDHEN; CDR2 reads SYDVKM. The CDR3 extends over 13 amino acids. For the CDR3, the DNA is TGTGCCAGCAGTTCCCCACAGAACTATGGCTACACCTTC. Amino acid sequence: CASSSPQNYGYTF.

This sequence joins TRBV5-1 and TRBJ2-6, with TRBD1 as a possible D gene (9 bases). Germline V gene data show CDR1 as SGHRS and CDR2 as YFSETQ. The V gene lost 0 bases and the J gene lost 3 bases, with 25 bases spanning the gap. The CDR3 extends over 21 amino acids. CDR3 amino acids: CASSLDLLLAGQGVGANVLTF. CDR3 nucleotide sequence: TGCGCCAGCAGCTTGGACCTTCTATTAGCGGGACAGGGAGTTGGGGCCAACGTCCTGACTTTC.

The CDR3 nucleotides read TGTGCCAGTAGTATAGGGGACCACCTCGTCTACGAGCAGTACTTC. Translation: CASSIGDHLVYEQYF. V is TRBV19 and J is TRBJ2-7; D tentatively fits TRBD1 or TRBD2 (5 bases each). This CDR3 is 15 amino acids long. Germline CDR1 is LNHDA and CDR2 is SQIVND (reference sequence). The germline V and J ends were trimmed by 1 base and 3 bases, with 13 bases remaining between them.

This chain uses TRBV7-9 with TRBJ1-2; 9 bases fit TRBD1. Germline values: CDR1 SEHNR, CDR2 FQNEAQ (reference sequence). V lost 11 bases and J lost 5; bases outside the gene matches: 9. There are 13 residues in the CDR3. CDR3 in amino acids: CAVQQGARYGYTF. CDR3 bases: TGTGCCGTTCAACAGGGGGCGAGGTATGGCTACACCTTC. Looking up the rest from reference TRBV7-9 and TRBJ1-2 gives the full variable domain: DTGVSQNPRHKITKRGQNVTFRCDPISEHNRLYWYRQTLGQGPEFLTYFQNEAQLEKSRLLSDRFSAERPKGSFSTLEIQRTEQGDSAMYLCAVQQGARYGYTFGSGTRLTVV.

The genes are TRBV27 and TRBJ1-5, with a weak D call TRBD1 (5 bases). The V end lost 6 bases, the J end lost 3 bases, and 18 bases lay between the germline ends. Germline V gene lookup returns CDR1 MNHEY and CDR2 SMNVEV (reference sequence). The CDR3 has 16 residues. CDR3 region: CASSPNGGRVNQPQHF. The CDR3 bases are TGTGCCAGCAGCCCAAACGGCGGCAGGGTCAATCAGCCCCAGCATTTT.

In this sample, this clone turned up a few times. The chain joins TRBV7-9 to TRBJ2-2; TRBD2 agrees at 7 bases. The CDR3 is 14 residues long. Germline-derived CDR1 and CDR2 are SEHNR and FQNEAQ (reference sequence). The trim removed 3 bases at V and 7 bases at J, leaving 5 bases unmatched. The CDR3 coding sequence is TGTGCCAGCAGCTTTGGCGGGAGCCACGGGGAGCTGTTTTTT. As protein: CASSFGGSHGELFF.

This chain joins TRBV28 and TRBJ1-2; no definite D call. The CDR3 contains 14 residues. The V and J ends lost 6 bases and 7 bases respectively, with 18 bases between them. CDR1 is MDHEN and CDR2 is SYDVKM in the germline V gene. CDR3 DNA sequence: TGTGCCAGCAGCCTAGTAGCCTTAGGGCCTGGCTACACCTTC. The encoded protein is CASSLVALGPGYTF.